Sequencing of this T cell receptor beta chain was carried out in a study of blood T cell repertoires in COVID-19. Sequenced by immunoSEQ multiplex PCR; TCRdb stores in-frame clones only, minus some. The sample lists tens of thousands of clones, around 89% seen once, with 8.5% to 10% in the top ten. Germline-derived CDR1 and CDR2 are LGHNA and YSLEER. The CDR3 length is 15 residues. V gave up 0 bases and J gave up 2 bases; unmatched junction bases: 3. The receptor comes from a young man with active or convalescent COVID-19. Material for sequencing was peripheral blood. The rearrangement links TRBV4-3 to TRBJ2-5; 7 nucleotides match TRBD2. In nucleotides, the CDR3 is TGCGCCAGCAGCCAAGAGCGCGGGGGTCAAGAGACCCAGTACTTC. Translating it yields CASSQERGGQETQYF.